This T cell receptor beta chain was sequenced for a study of siplizumab effects on memory and regulatory T cells. Overall study results and limits: Alloreactive sequences traceable to unstimulated CD4+ memory cells declined significantly under siplizumab. Naive T cells apparently outstripped memory cells in diversity and seemed major alloresponse contributors.

This clone is a singleton in its sample. Its specificity is unknown. The CDR3 spans 14 residues. Trimming took 1 base from V and 1 from J, leaving 7 bases between them. Germline CDR1 is LNHDA and CDR2 is SQIVND (reference sequence). Measured with immunoSEQ multiplex PCR; TCRdb has only the in-frame clones, and not every one. The sample lists under 140,000 clones, over 85% seen once, with approximately 1.2% in the top ten. The chain combines TRBV19 with TRBJ1-1, with unresolved D. The sequencing input was CD4+ T cells sorted from blood. The TCR was taken from a human donor in good health. The CDR3 DNA reads TGTGCCAGTAGTATAGGAGGGAAGAACACTGAAGCTTTCTTT. It specifies CASSIGGKNTEAFF. The whole variable domain, remainder taken from reference TRBV19 and TRBJ1-1, is DGGITQSPKYLFRKEGQNVTLSCEQNLNHDAMYWYRQDPGQGLRLIYYSQIVNDFQKGDIAEGYSVSREKKESFPLTVTSAQKNPTAFYLCASSIGGKNTEAFFGQGTRLTVV.